In its sample, the clone carrying this T cell receptor beta chain was seen a few times. Its antigen is currently unknown. This specimen belongs to a study of cytomegalovirus exposure and HLA in healthy donors. Study conclusions and caveats: A later analysis found most CMV-associated TCR beta chains apparently HLA-restricted. Immune exposure information available was restricted to CMV serostatus. Across HLA loci, a later analysis found differing TCR association rates, with DRB1 most and HLA-C fewest. A later analysis linked a missense DCLRE1C variant to TCR beta V- and J-gene trimming.

CDR3 length equals 13 residues. Germline CDR1 and CDR2: GTSNPN and SVGIG (reference sequence). The trim removed 5 bases at V and 7 bases at J, leaving 10 bases unmatched. The PCR ran on 60 Vbeta and 13 Jbeta primers. The method was immunoSEQ multiplex PCR; TCRdb's version includes in-frame clones alone and lacks a portion of them. The sample comprises 200,000 to 250,000 clones, 70% to 80% of which are singletons, and approximately 1.9% rests with the top ten. What was sequenced was PBMCs. The chain carries TRBV30 and TRBJ2-7; 8 bases map to TRBD1. This TCR was recovered from a woman in her 30s in good health and CMV-seronegative. The CDR3: CAWGRGQGGEQYF. CDR3 in DNA: TGTGCCTGGGGCAGAGGACAGGGTGGGGAGCAGTACTTC.